Listed below are T cell receptor beta chains from one sample, sequenced in a study of blood T cell repertoires in COVID-19. Some clones are missing from TCRdb's copy, which holds only in-frame ones; the method was immunoSEQ multiplex PCR. Counted here are about 230,000 clones, over 65% occurring once; the ten biggest clones make up approximately 2.6%. The sequenced sample was peripheral blood. Receptors originate from a woman in her seventies with active or convalescent COVID-19. The CDR3 runs from the conserved cysteine through the conserved F or W. Each record gives: CDR3 length, D gene, J gene, V gene, clone size, CDR3 protein, CDR3 DNA. The D gene is left open where the match is weak. The listing skips clone size in some rows; elsewhere it reads once, few, many or a size class.

13	TRBD1	TRBJ1-1	TRBV14	NA	CASSQGGQSEAFF	TGTGCCAGCAGCCAGGGGGGACAGAGCGAAGCTTTCTTT
16	NA	TRBJ2-3	TRBV7-9	NA	CASSLGASNGADTQYF	TGTGCCAGCAGCTTGGGGGCAAGCAACGGTGCAGATACGCAGTATTTT
17	TRBD1	TRBJ1-4	TRBV7-9	NA	CASSPRDRGLQDEKLFF	TGTGCCAGCAGCCCCCGGGACAGGGGGCTTCAGGATGAAAAACTGTTTTTT
17	TRBD1	TRBJ2-7	TRBV10-3	NA	CAIITIHRDRERHEQYF	TGTGCCATCATTACCATACACCGGGACAGGGAACGGCACGAGCAGTACTTC
12	NA	TRBJ1-1	TRBV6-5	NA	CASNYLNTEAFF	TGTGCCAGCAACTACCTGAACACTGAAGCTTTCTTT
14	TRBD1	TRBJ1-5	TRBV30	NA	CAWSRGQGVQPQHF	TGTGCCTGGAGTCGAGGACAGGGGGTACAGCCCCAGCATTTT
14	NA	TRBJ1-1	TRBV7-9	once	CASSPPRGNTEAFF	TGTGCCAGCAGCCCACCCCGGGGGAACACTGAAGCTTTCTTT
15	NA	TRBJ2-1	TRBV6-5	NA	CASRMGASSYNEQFF	TGTGCCAGCAGGATGGGGGCGAGCTCCTACAATGAGCAGTTCTTC
14	TRBD1	TRBJ1-3	TRBV2	NA	CASSFQGAENTIYF	TGTGCCAGCAGCTTTCAGGGGGCTGAAAACACCATATATTTT
13	NA	TRBJ2-7	TRBV7-9	NA	CASSLRGSYEQYF	TGTGCCAGCAGCTTAAGGGGCTCCTACGAGCAGTACTTC
13	NA	TRBJ1-5	TRBV6-2/TRBV6-3	once	CASSYDRFQPQHF	TGTGCCAGCAGTTACGACAGGTTTCAGCCCCAGCATTTT
15	TRBD1	TRBJ1-6	TRBV3-1/TRBV3-2	NA	CASSQEGQQHSPLHF	TGTGCCAGCAGCCAAGAGGGACAGCAACATTCACCCCTCCACTTT
14	NA	TRBJ1-4	TRBV5-4	few	CASSRDTRGEKLFF	TGTGCCAGCAGCCGCGACACTAGAGGGGAAAAACTGTTTTTT
15	NA	TRBJ2-1	TRBV10-3	NA	CAISSDTNGNNEQFF	TGTGCCATCAGCTCGGACACCAACGGTAACAATGAGCAGTTCTTC
13	NA	TRBJ2-5	TRBV6-1	NA	CASSDRVLKTQYF	TGTGCCAGCAGTGACAGGGTCTTGAAGACCCAGTACTTC
13	NA	TRBJ2-1	TRBV19	NA	CASSPVNYNEQFF	TGTGCCAGTAGTCCGGTGAACTACAATGAGCAGTTCTTC
12	NA	TRBJ1-1	TRBV2	few	CASSLGQTEAFF	TGTGCCAGCAGTCTAGGACAGACGGAAGCTTTCTTT
14	NA	TRBJ2-1	TRBV3-1/TRBV3-2	NA	CASSLIGSYNEQFF	TGTGCCAGCAGCCTAATCGGCTCCTACAATGAGCAGTTCTTC
12	NA	TRBJ1-5	TRBV29-1	NA	CSVGLEKQPQHF	TGCAGCGTGGGACTGGAGAAACAGCCCCAGCATTTT
14	TRBD2	TRBJ2-1	TRBV28	NA	CASSLGTSGNEQFF	TGTGCCAGCAGTTTGGGGACTAGCGGGAATGAGCAGTTCTTC
15	NA	TRBJ2-2	TRBV6-1	NA	CASTRRGARTGELFF	TGTGCCAGCACCCGACGGGGGGCACGCACCGGGGAGCTGTTTTTT
14	TRBD1	TRBJ2-3	TRBV10-2	NA	CASSPGQGQNTQYF	TGCGCCAGCAGCCCGGGACAGGGGCAAAATACGCAGTATTTT
16	TRBD2	TRBJ2-1	TRBV28	NA	CASSSQGLPTSNEQFF	TGTGCCAGCAGTTCGCAGGGACTACCCACGTCCAATGAGCAGTTCTTC
12	NA	TRBJ1-4	TRBV6-2/TRBV6-3	NA	CASSIEDEKLFF	TGTGCCAGCAGTATTGAGGATGAAAAACTGTTTTTT
16	NA	TRBJ1-1	TRBV5-1	NA	CASSLFMGSGNTEAFF	TGCGCCAGCAGCTTGTTTATGGGCAGCGGAAACACTGAAGCTTTCTTT
17	NA	TRBJ1-1	TRBV5-5	few	CASMTEEGITGNTEAFF	TGTGCCAGCATGACAGAGGAGGGGATCACTGGGAACACTGAAGCTTTCTTT
16	TRBD2	TRBJ2-5	TRBV27	NA	CASSRLAGGPLETQYF	TGTGCCAGCAGTCGACTAGCGGGGGGGCCGCTAGAGACCCAGTACTTC
16	TRBD1	TRBJ2-7	TRBV28	once	CASSDPPRQGGYEQYF	TGTGCCAGCAGTGACCCGCCCCGACAGGGCGGATACGAGCAGTACTTC
14	TRBD1	TRBJ2-5	TRBV6-5	NA	CASSSTGGFWTQYF	TGTGCCAGCAGTTCGACAGGGGGTTTTTGGACCCAGTACTTC
13	TRBD1	TRBJ2-7	TRBV6-6	NA	CASQGTGRYEQYF	TGTGCCAGCCAGGGGACAGGAAGGTACGAGCAGTACTTC
14	NA	TRBJ1-1	TRBV7-2	NA	CASSFGTPPMEAFF	TGTGCCAGCAGCTTTGGGACACCTCCTATGGAAGCTTTCTTT
14	NA	TRBJ1-1	TRBV18	NA	CASSSRTANTEAFF	TGTGCCAGCTCATCCCGGACAGCGAACACTGAAGCTTTCTTT
13	NA	TRBJ2-7	TRBV7-8	NA	CASSYDRTGEQYF	TGTGCCAGCAGCTATGACAGGACTGGTGAGCAGTACTTC
16	TRBD1	TRBJ1-5	TRBV28	once	CASSPEQGGGNQPQHF	TGTGCCAGCAGTCCCGAACAGGGGGGTGGCAATCAGCCCCAGCATTTT
15	NA	TRBJ2-1	TRBV5-1	NA	CASSLMESSYNEQFF	TGCGCCAGCAGCTTGATGGAGAGCTCCTACAATGAGCAGTTCTTC
15	TRBD1	TRBJ2-6	TRBV4-1	NA	CASSRGTAGANVLTF	TGCGCCAGCAGCCGGGGGACAGCTGGGGCCAACGTCCTGACTTTC
12	NA	TRBJ1-2	TRBV5-1	NA	CASSELSSGYTF	TGCGCCAGCAGCGAGCTCTCTTCTGGCTACACCTTC
16	NA	TRBJ2-4	TRBV5-1	few	CASSLIPTTAKNIQYF	TGCGCCAGCAGCTTGATCCCAACAACCGCCAAAAACATTCAGTACTTC
17	TRBD2	TRBJ2-1	TRBV30	NA	CAWRPKLAGGVVNEQFF	TGTGCCTGGAGACCCAAACTAGCGGGGGGGGTGGTCAATGAGCAGTTCTTC
16	NA	TRBJ1-2	TRBV25-1	NA	CASSEAPGKSNYGYTF	TGTGCCAGCAGTGAAGCTCCCGGGAAGTCGAACTATGGCTACACCTTC
15	NA	TRBJ1-1	TRBV6-5	NA	CASSYGQGFVTEAFF	TGTGCCAGCAGTTACGGGCAGGGATTTGTCACTGAAGCTTTCTTT
13	TRBD1	TRBJ2-7	TRBV6-6	NA	CASSYDRGYEQYF	TGTGCCAGCAGTTACGACAGGGGCTACGAGCAGTACTTC
16	NA	TRBJ2-2	TRBV5-1	once	CASSWERVRNTGELFF	TGCGCCAGCAGCTGGGAGAGGGTGAGGAACACCGGGGAGCTGTTTTTT
15	TRBD2	TRBJ2-1	TRBV27	NA	CASSTRGGSYNEQFF	TGTGCCAGCAGTACCCGGGGGGGCTCCTACAATGAGCAGTTCTTC
17	TRBD1	TRBJ1-1	TRBV4-2	few	CASSPVPGQGMNTEAFF	TGTGCCAGCAGCCCCGTCCCGGGACAGGGGATGAACACTGAAGCTTTCTTT
14	NA	TRBJ1-5	TRBV10-3	NA	CAISESKGNQPQHF	TGTGCCATCAGTGAGTCAAAGGGGAATCAGCCCCAGCATTTT
14	NA	TRBJ2-7	TRBV6-5	NA	CASSYGPISYEQYF	TGTGCCAGCAGTTACGGGCCAATATCCTACGAGCAGTACTTC
15	NA	TRBJ2-1	TRBV18	NA	CASSPPGTLYNEQFF	TGTGCCAGCTCACCCCCCGGGACACTATACAATGAGCAGTTCTTC
15	NA	TRBJ2-2	TRBV23-1	NA	CASSPGTLNTGELFF	TGCGCCAGCAGCCCCGGGACACTGAACACCGGGGAGCTGTTTTTT
14	TRBD1	TRBJ1-6	TRBV7-9	NA	CAVGRDRGNSPLHF	TGTGCCGTCGGCCGGGACAGGGGCAATTCACCCCTCCACTTT
15	NA	TRBJ1-5	TRBV19	few	CASSVSKAGNQPQHF	TGTGCCAGTAGTGTCTCCAAAGCAGGGAATCAGCCCCAGCATTTT
13	NA	TRBJ2-7	TRBV16	NA	CASSQSPSYEQYF	TGTGCCAGCAGCCAATCTCCTTCCTACGAGCAGTACTTC
13	NA	TRBJ1-2	TRBV3-1/TRBV3-2	NA	CASSSGINYGYTF	TGTGCCAGCAGCTCAGGGATTAACTATGGCTACACCTTC
11	TRBD1	TRBJ2-5	TRBV5-1	once	CASSLQGPQYF	TGCGCCAGCAGCTTACAGGGGCCCCAGTACTTC
15	NA	TRBJ1-4	TRBV5-4	NA	CASSPGGGSHEKLFF	TGTGCCAGCAGCCCCGGGGGAGGGTCTCATGAAAAACTGTTTTTT